The 17 T cell receptor beta chains presented below share a single source sample, sequenced in a study of T cell repertoires in cytomegalovirus infection. TCRdb re-analysed the reads in MiXCR, keeping a single row per CDR3 protein. This table has 150,000 to 200,000 distinct CDR3 sequences, about a sixth appearing once. Sequenced input: CD8+ T cells from PBMCs. The origin of the receptors is a human donor in good health (CMV status not recorded). Some clones in this sample may be carry-over from other donors' samples.

The J gene is TRBJ1-1, the V gene TRBV9; D gene uncertain. CDR1 SGDLS and CDR2 YYNGEE come from the germline V gene. With 0 bases removed from V and 1 base from J, the gap between germline ends came to 13 bases. CDR3 size: 16 residues. Here the CDR3 DNA reads TGTGCCAGCAGCGTAGAGAAAACAATTAAGAACACTGAAGCTTTCTTT. Translated, it gives CASSVEKTIKNTEAFF.

This clonotype was detected only a few times. The chain recombines TRBV28 with TRBJ2-7; D unresolved. Trimming took 3 bases from V and 0 from J, leaving 15 bases between them. The CDR3 consists of 16 residues. Germline V lookup: CDR1 MDHEN, CDR2 SYDVKM. For the CDR3, the DNA is TGTGCCAGCAGTTTGAATTTGGAACAAAGCTCCTACGAGCAGTACTTC. Translation gives CASSLNLEQSSYEQYF.

The chain uses TRBV7-2 and TRBJ1-2; possibly TRBD1 for D (6 bases). Trimming shortened V by 0 bases and J by 0 bases, and 23 bases separated the two germline ends. From germline, CDR1 is SGHTA and CDR2 FQGNSA. The CDR3 has 20 residues. Here the CDR3 DNA reads TGTGCCAGCAGCTTAGCTATGACCCGGGACACCAAACCCGCTAACTATGGCTACACCTTC. This gives the protein CASSLAMTRDTKPANYGYTF.

The rearrangement links TRBV4-1 to TRBJ2-7; D is perhaps TRBD1 (6 bases). The germline CDR1 and CDR2 sequences are MGHRA and YSYEKL. There are 15 residues in the CDR3. Trimming took 1 base from V and 2 from J, leaving 12 bases between them. The DNA for the CDR3 is TGCGCCAGCAGCCAAGTAGCAGGGGCCCCCTACGAGCAGTACTTC. Translated, it gives CASSQVAGAPYEQYF.

This clonotype was observed a single time. This chain links TRBV6-6 with TRBJ2-7; either TRBD1 or TRBD2 may fit D (5 bases each). This CDR3 is built from 15 residues. The ends were cut back, 5 bases at V and 4 bases at J, with 18 bases in the middle. Germline V gene lookup returns CDR1 MNHNY and CDR2 SVGAGI (reference sequence). The CDR3 loop is CASSIGTEDGYEQYF. The CDR3 DNA is TGTGCCAGCAGTATCGGGACGGAAGATGGGTACGAGCAGTACTTC.

As for this clonotype: A read error may produce the germline difference seen at one junction end. V is TRBV6-2 or TRBV6-3 and J is TRBJ2-7; D could derive from TRBD1 or TRBD2 (5 bases each). Germline assignment: CDR1 MNHEY and CDR2 SVGEGT. The CDR3 totals 19 residues. The CDR3 spells CASGYQVAGTHHTALEQYF. In DNA form, the CDR3 reads TGTGCCAGCGGTTACCAGGTCGCAGGGACGCATCATACTGCCCTCGAGCAGTACTTC.

The CDR3 coding sequence is TGTGCCAGCAGCGCCGAAGCGGGAGAGTCCTACAATGAGCAGTTCTTC. Its protein is CASSAEAGESYNEQFF. The genes are TRBV9 and TRBJ2-1, with TRBD2 identical over 8 bases. Germline assignment: CDR1 SGDLS and CDR2 YYNGEE. CDR3 size: 16 residues. Trimming removed 3 bases from V and 1 base from J; junction bases left unmatched: 6.

The sample holds many counts of this clonotype. The chain is built from TRBV29-1 and TRBJ2-7, with D perhaps TRBD2 (6 bases). Trimming left V 6 bases short and J 4 bases short, with 13 bases between. From germline, CDR1 is SQVTM and CDR2 ANQGSEA. The CDR3 length is 12 residues. The CDR3 sequence: CSVVAGRYEQYF. The CDR3 coding sequence is TGCAGCGTGGTCGCGGGGCGGTACGAGCAGTACTTC.

This clonotype appeared once. This sequence joins TRBV28 and TRBJ1-1; D is possibly TRBD1 (5 bases). Germline V gene data show CDR1 as MDHEN and CDR2 as SYDVKM. Trimming removed 1 base from V and 5 bases from J, with 14 bases in between. The CDR3 is 15 residues long. Here the CDR3 reads CASSLFRDPRTEAFF. For the CDR3, the DNA is TGTGCCAGCAGTTTATTCAGGGACCCCAGAACTGAAGCTTTCTTT.

This clonotype was found a few times. The chain couples TRBV7-9 to TRBJ2-2, with 8 bases fitting TRBD1. CDR1 is SEHNR, CDR2 FQNEAQ, per germline (reference sequence). V lost 7 bases to trimming and J lost 5 bases; unmatched junction nucleotides: 6. The CDR3 runs 14 residues. The CDR3 region is CASNADRVTGELFF. In nucleotides, the CDR3 is TGTGCCAGCAACGCGGACAGGGTGACCGGGGAGCTGTTTTTT.

The chain is built from TRBV20-1 and TRBJ2-7; D not certain. The germline V gene encodes CDR1 DFQATT and CDR2 SNEGSKA (reference sequence). This CDR3 spans 13 amino acids. Deletions cut 0 bases from V and 3 bases from J, with 9 bases between. DNA for the CDR3: TGCAGTGCTAGAGATAGTGTGGACTACGAGCAGTACTTC. Translation: CSARDSVDYEQYF.

This clonotype was found a few times. The rearrangement joins TRBV29-1 to TRBJ1-2, with TRBD1 as a possible D gene (5 bases). This CDR3 contains 13 residues. V was trimmed by 2 bases and J by 4 bases, leaving 11 bases between them. CDR1 is SQVTM and CDR2 is ANQGSEA in the germline V gene. The DNA of the CDR3 is TGCAGCGTTGAAACAGGCGTGCGCTATGGCTACACCTTC. Amino acid sequence: CSVETGVRYGYTF.

This clonotype came up a few times. The gene calls are TRBV28 and TRBJ2-7, with no clear D. The CDR3 is made up of 13 amino acids. The V end lost 7 bases, the J end lost 0 bases, and 10 bases lay between the germline ends. Germline loops: CDR1 MDHEN, CDR2 SYDVKM. The CDR3 spells CASIGLDSYEQYF. As DNA, the CDR3 is TGTGCCAGCATAGGGCTAGACTCCTACGAGCAGTACTTC. Full variable domain (outside the CDR3, taken from reference TRBV28 and TRBJ2-7): DVKVTQSSRYLVKRTGEKVFLECVQDMDHENMFWYRQDPGLGLRLIYFSYDVKMKEKGDIPEGYSVSREKKERFSLILESASTNQTSMYLCASIGLDSYEQYFGPGTRLTVT.

The rearrangement links TRBV20-1 to TRBJ2-2; D gene uncertain. Trimming removed 7 bases at V and 3 bases at J, with 18 bases between. This CDR3 has 15 residues. Germline lookup yields CDR1 DFQATT and CDR2 SNEGSKA (reference sequence). The CDR3 region has the DNA TGCAGTGTGAGAGAACCCGGATACGACACCGGGGAGCTGTTTTTT. Translation gives CSVREPGYDTGELFF.

A few counts support this clonotype. This chain uses TRBV7-2 with TRBJ2-4; D possibly matches TRBD1 or TRBD2 (5 bases each). The CDR3 spans 17 residues. Germline CDR1 SGHTA, CDR2 FQGNSA. Trimming pared 4 bases from V and 0 bases from J, leaving 16 bases between. The CDR3 nucleotides are TGTGCCAGCAGCTCCCCTCGGGGCGCGGAAGCCAAAAACATTCAGTACTTC. Translated: CASSSPRGAEAKNIQYF.

This sequence joins TRBV29-1 and TRBJ2-5; 8 nucleotides line up with TRBD1. This CDR3 is 13 amino acids long. Germline CDR1 and CDR2: SQVTM and ANQGSEA. Losses at the gene ends were 3 bases for V and 5 bases for J; bases not matched to a gene: 5. The CDR3: CSVEPRGQETQYF. CDR3 bases: TGCAGCGTTGAGCCCAGGGGGCAGGAGACCCAGTACTTC.

The sample holds a few counts of this clonotype. This chain links TRBV14 with TRBJ2-4, with D perhaps given as TRBD1 or TRBD2 (5 bases each). CDR1 is SGHDN and CDR2 is FVKESK in the germline V gene. V was trimmed by 1 base and J by 6 bases, leaving 13 bases between them. The CDR3 runs 15 residues. The CDR3 region has the DNA TGTGCCAGCAGCCAAGGGGCAGGGAGTGTAAACATTCAGTACTTC. It codes for CASSQGAGSVNIQYF.